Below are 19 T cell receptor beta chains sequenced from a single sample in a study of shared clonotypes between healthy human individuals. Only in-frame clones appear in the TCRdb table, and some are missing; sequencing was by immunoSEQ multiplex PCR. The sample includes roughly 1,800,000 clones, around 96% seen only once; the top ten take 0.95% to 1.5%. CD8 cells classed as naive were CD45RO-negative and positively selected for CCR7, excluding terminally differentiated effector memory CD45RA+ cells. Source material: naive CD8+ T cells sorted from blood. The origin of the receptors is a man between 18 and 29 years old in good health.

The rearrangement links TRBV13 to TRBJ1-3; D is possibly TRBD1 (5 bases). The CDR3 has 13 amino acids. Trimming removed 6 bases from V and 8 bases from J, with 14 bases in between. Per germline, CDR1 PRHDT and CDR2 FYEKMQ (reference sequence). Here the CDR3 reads CASRPQQVDTIYF. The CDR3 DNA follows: TGTGCCAGCAGGCCTCAACAGGTAGACACCATATATTTT.

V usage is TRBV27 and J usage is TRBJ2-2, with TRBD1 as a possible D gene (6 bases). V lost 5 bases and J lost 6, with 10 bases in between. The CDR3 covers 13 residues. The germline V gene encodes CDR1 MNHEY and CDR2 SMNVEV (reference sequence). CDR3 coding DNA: TGTGCCAGCAGTATCCAGGGGCCCGGGGAGCTGTTTTTT. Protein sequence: CASSIQGPGELFF.

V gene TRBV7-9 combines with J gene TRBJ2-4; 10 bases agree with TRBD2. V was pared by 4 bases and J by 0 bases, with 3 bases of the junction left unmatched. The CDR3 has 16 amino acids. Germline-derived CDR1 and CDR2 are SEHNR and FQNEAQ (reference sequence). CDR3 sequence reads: CASSSSGGLAKNIQYF. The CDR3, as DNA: TGTGCCAGCAGCTCTAGCGGGGGATTAGCCAAAAACATTCAGTACTTC.

For the CDR3, the DNA is TGTGCCAGCAGCCCGCTTGGAACAGATACGCAGTATTTT. It translates to CASSPLGTDTQYF. The genes are TRBV7-3 and TRBJ2-3; no firm D call. Germline V gene sequence: CDR1 SGHTA, CDR2 FQGTGA. The CDR3 has 13 amino acids. Trimming pared 5 bases from V and 3 bases from J, leaving 9 bases between. Using reference TRBV7-3 and TRBJ2-3 for the parts outside the CDR3, the full variable domain is GAGVSQTPSNKVTEKGKYVELRCDPISGHTALYWYRQSLGQGPEFLIYFQGTGAADDSGLPNDRFFAVRPEGSVSTLKIQRTERGDSAVYLCASSPLGTDTQYFGPGTRLTVL.

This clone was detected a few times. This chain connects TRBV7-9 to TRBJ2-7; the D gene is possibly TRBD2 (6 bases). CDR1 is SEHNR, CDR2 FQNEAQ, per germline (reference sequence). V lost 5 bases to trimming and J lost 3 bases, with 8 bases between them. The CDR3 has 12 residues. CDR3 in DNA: TGTGCCAGCAGCGGGGGAGGCTACGAGCAGTACTTC. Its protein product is CASSGGGYEQYF.

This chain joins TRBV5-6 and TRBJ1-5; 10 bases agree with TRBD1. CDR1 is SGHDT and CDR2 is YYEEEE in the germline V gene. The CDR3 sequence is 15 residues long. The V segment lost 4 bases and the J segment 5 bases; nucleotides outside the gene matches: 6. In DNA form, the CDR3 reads TGTGCCAGCAGCCTAATGACAGGGGGCGATCAGCCCCAGCATTTT. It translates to CASSLMTGGDQPQHF.

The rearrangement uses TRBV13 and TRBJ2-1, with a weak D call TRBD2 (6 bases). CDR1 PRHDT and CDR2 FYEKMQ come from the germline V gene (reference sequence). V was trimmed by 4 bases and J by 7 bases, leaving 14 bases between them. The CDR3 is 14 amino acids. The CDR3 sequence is CASSSWGLQNEQFF. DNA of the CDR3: TGTGCCAGCAGCTCCTGGGGACTGCAAAATGAGCAGTTCTTC.

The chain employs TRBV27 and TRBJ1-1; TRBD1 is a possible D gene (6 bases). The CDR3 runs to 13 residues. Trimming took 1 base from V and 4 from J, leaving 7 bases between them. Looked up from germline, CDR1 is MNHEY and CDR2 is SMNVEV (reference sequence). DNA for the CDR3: TGTGCCAGCAGTTTATTGGACAGCACTGAAGCTTTCTTT. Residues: CASSLLDSTEAFF.

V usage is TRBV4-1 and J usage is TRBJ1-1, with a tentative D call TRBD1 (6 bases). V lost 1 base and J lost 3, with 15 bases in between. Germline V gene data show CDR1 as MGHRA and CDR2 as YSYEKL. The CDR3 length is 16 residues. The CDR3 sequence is CASSQARRQVYTEAFF. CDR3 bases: TGCGCCAGCAGCCAAGCCCGTAGACAGGTCTACACTGAAGCTTTCTTT.

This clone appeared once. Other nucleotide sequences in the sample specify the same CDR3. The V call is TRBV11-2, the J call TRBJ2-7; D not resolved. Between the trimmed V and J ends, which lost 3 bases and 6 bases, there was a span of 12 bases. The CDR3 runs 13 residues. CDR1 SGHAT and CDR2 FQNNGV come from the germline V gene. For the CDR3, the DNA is TGTGCCAGCAGCTTGTTGGTATCAGGCGAGCAGTACTTC. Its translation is CASSLLVSGEQYF. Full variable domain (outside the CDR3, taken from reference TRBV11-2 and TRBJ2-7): EAGVAQSPRYKIIEKRQSVAFWCNPISGHATLYWYQQILGQGPKLLIQFQNNGVVDDSQLPKDRFSAERLKGVDSTLKIQPAKLEDSAVYLCASSLLVSGEQYFGPGTRLTVT.

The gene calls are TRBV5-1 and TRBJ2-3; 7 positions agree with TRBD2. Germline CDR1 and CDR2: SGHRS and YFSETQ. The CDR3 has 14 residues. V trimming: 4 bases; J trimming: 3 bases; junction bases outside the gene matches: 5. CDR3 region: CASSPRGETDTQYF. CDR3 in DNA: TGCGCCAGCAGCCCCCGGGGGGAGACAGATACGCAGTATTTT.

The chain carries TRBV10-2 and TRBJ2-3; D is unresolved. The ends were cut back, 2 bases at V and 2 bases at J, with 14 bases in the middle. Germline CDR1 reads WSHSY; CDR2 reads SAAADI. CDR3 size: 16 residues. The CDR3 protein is CASSEDTRELTDTQYF. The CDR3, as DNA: TGCGCCAGCAGTGAGGACACCAGAGAACTCACAGATACGCAGTATTTT.

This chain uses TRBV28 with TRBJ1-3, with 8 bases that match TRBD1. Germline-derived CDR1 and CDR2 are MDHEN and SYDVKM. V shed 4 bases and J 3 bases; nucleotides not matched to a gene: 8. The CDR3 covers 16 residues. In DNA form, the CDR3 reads TGTGCCAGCAGTTCACGACAGGGGTGGGGTGGAAACACCATATATTTT. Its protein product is CASSSRQGWGGNTIYF.

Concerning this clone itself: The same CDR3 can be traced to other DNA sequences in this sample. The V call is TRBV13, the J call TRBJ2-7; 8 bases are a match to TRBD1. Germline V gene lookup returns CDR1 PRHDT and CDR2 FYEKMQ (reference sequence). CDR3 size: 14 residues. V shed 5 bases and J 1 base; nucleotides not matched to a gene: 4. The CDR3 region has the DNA TGTGCCAGCAGCCTCCAGGGGGCATCCTACGAGCAGTACTTC. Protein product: CASSLQGASYEQYF.

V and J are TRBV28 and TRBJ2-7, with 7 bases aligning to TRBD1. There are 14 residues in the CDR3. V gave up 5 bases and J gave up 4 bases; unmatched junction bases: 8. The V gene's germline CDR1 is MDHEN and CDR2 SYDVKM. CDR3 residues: CASSRTGATYEQYF. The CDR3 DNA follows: TGTGCCAGCAGTCGTACAGGGGCCACTTACGAGCAGTACTTC.

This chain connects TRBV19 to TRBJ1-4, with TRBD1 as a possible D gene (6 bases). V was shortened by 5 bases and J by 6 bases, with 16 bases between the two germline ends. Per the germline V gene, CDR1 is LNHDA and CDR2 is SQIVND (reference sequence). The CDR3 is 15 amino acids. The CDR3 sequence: CASSPTGQSDEKLFF. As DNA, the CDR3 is TGTGCCAGTAGTCCTACAGGGCAATCAGATGAAAAACTGTTTTTT.

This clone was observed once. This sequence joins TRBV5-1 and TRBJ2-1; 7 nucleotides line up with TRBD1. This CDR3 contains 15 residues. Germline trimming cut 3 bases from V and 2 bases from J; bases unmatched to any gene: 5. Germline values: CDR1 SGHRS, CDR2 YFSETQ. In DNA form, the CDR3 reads TGCGCCAGCAGCTGGGACAGAAGCGCCTACAATGAGCAGTTCTTC. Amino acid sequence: CASSWDRSAYNEQFF.

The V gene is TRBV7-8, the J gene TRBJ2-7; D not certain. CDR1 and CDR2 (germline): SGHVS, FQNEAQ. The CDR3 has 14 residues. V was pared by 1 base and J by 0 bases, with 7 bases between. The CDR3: CASSLVGYSYEQYF. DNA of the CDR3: TGTGCCAGCAGCTTAGTAGGTTACTCCTACGAGCAGTACTTC.

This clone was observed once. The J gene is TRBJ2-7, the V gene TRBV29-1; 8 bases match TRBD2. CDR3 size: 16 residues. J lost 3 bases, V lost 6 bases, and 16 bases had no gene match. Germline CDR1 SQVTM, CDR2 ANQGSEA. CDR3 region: CSVKGSGDLIDYEQYF. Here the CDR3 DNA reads TGCAGCGTAAAGGGTAGCGGGGACTTAATCGACTACGAGCAGTACTTC.